The 27 T cell receptor beta chains below come from one sample, sequenced in a study of T cells after posttransplantation cyclophosphamide. A marrow graft followed busulfan-fludarabine conditioning, with cyclophosphamide on days +3 and +4. Data came from immunoSEQ multiplex PCR; TCRdb stores just in-frame clones and leaves some out. The table records some 10,000 clones, roughly 80% of them present only once. Material: PBMCs, obtained after allogeneic stem cell transplant with posttransplant cyclophosphamide. The source of these receptors is a female patient aged 45-60 years who received an allogeneic stem cell transplant from a related donor, was CMV-positive, and had no GVHD. Some T cells may possibly be graft donor cells.

The chain carries TRBV5-1 and TRBJ1-3; D unresolved. The V end lost 5 bases, the J end lost 1 base, and 7 bases lay between the germline ends. Germline CDR1 and CDR2: SGHRS and YFSETQ. The CDR3 consists of 13 residues. CDR3 residues: CASRWSSGNTIYF. CDR3 DNA sequence: TGCGCCAGCAGGTGGAGTTCTGGAAACACCATATATTTT. The full variable domain, its missing parts supplied by reference TRBV5-1 and TRBJ1-3, is KAGVTQTPRYLIKTRGQQVTLSCSPISGHRSVSWYQQTPGQGLQFLFEYFSETQRNKGNFPGRFSGRQFSNSRSEMNVSTLELGDSALYLCASRWSSGNTIYFGEGSWLTVV.

The rearrangement joins TRBV30 to TRBJ1-2, with 8 positions matching TRBD1. Germline assignment: CDR1 GTSNPN and CDR2 SVGIG (reference sequence). The CDR3 is 13 residues long. Losses at the gene ends were 3 bases for V and 5 bases for J; bases not matched to a gene: 5. CDR3 DNA sequence: TGTGCCTGGAGCGCGGGACAGGATTATGGCTACACCTTC. Translation gives CAWSAGQDYGYTF.

The rearrangement links TRBV4-3 to TRBJ1-2; D remains ambiguous. V shed 4 bases and J shed 1 base, with 7 bases lying between them. This CDR3 is built from 13 residues. Germline lookup yields CDR1 LGHNA and CDR2 YSLEER. As DNA, the CDR3 is TGCGCCAGCAGCCGAGACGGTAACTATGGCTACACCTTC. It is translated as CASSRDGNYGYTF.

The chain employs TRBV30 and TRBJ2-7; 7 nucleotides agree with TRBD1. The CDR3 is 15 residues long. V lost 1 base, J lost 1 base, and 7 bases stayed unmatched. Germline-derived CDR1 and CDR2 are GTSNPN and SVGIG (reference sequence). CDR3 sequence: CAWSGSGQISYEQYF. CDR3 DNA: TGTGCCTGGAGTGGCTCGGGACAGATTTCCTACGAGCAGTACTTC. The full variable domain, rest sourced from reference TRBV30 and TRBJ2-7, is SQTIHQWPATLVQPVGSPLSLECTVEGTSNPNLYWYRQAAGRGLQLLFYSVGIGQISSEVPQNLSASRPQDRQFILSSKKLLLSDSGFYLCAWSGSGQISYEQYFGPGTRLTVT.

This chain connects TRBV4-3 to TRBJ1-2; TRBD1 might be the D (6 bases). This CDR3 comprises 15 residues. V was trimmed by 5 bases and J by 2 bases, leaving 15 bases between them. Germline CDR1 and CDR2: LGHNA and YSLEER. CDR3 sequence: CASSTHRAANYGYTF. CDR3 DNA sequence: TGCGCCAGCAGCACCCACAGGGCAGCCAACTATGGCTACACCTTC.

This clone appeared a few times. V and J are TRBV10-3 and TRBJ1-2; TRBD1 agrees at 7 bases. Trimming removed 5 bases from V and 5 bases from J; junction bases left unmatched: 8. CDR3 size: 14 residues. Germline assignment: CDR1 ENHRY and CDR2 SYGVKD. CDR3 sequence: CAISYSTGTYGYTF. The CDR3 nucleotides are TGTGCCATCAGTTACTCGACAGGGACGTATGGCTACACCTTC.

V gene TRBV30 combines with J gene TRBJ2-7; D is perhaps TRBD1 (5 bases). This CDR3 is built from 12 residues. Between the trimmed V and J ends, which lost 2 bases and 5 bases, there was a span of 10 bases. Germline V lookup: CDR1 GTSNPN, CDR2 SVGIG (reference sequence). Written as DNA, the CDR3 is TGTGCCTGGAGTCCGACAGTTGACGAGCAGTACTTC. Translating gives CAWSPTVDEQYF.

The V gene is TRBV5-6, the J gene TRBJ1-4; D possibly corresponds to TRBD1 (5 bases). V was trimmed by 2 bases and J by 6 bases, leaving 11 bases between them. Germline loops: CDR1 SGHDT, CDR2 YYEEEE. This CDR3 contains 14 residues. The CDR3 bases are TGTGCCAGCAGCTTTTTAGGGGAAGATGAAAAACTGTTTTTT. Translating gives CASSFLGEDEKLFF.

The V and J genes are TRBV15 and TRBJ1-1; D may be TRBD1 (6 bases). V dropped 0 bases and J dropped 2 bases, with 13 bases sitting between them. The CDR3 has 16 residues. The germline gives CDR1 LNHNV, CDR2 YYDKDF (reference sequence). CDR3 coding DNA: TGTGCCACCAGCAGAGAGAAGGGGGGGAGAAACACTGAAGCTTTCTTT. This encodes CATSREKGGRNTEAFF.

V usage is TRBV6-1 and J usage is TRBJ1-2; D remains unclear. Trimming took off 0 bases at V and 2 bases at J, with 7 bases between the two ends. Germline lookup yields CDR1 MNHNS and CDR2 SASEGT. The CDR3 is made up of 14 amino acids. DNA for the CDR3: TGTGCCAGCAGTGAAGCGTTCGGGAACTATGGCTACACCTTC. Its translation: CASSEAFGNYGYTF.

The chain is built from TRBV18 and TRBJ2-1; TRBD2 agrees at 11 bases. Germline V gene sequence: CDR1 KGHSH, CDR2 LQKENI. The ends lost 1 base at V and 7 bases at J; junction bases unmatched: 6. The CDR3 is made up of 16 amino acids. The CDR3 nucleotides read TGTGCCAGCTCACCACAACTAGCGGGGGAAATGAATGAGCAGTTCTTC. Amino acid sequence: CASSPQLAGEMNEQFF.

The J gene is TRBJ1-6, the V gene TRBV6-1, with D maybe TRBD1 (5 bases). The CDR3 covers 15 residues. Deletions cut 3 bases from V and 10 bases from J, with 16 bases between. Germline CDR1 MNHNS, CDR2 SASEGT. CDR3 in amino acids: CASSDVGGLWSPLHF. Written as DNA, the CDR3 is TGTGCCAGCAGTGACGTGGGGGGTTTATGGTCACCCCTCCACTTT.

This chain joins TRBV7-3 and TRBJ2-5, with 9 nucleotides matching TRBD2. The V gene end was trimmed by 1 base and the J gene end by 4 bases; junction bases not matched to a gene: 4. The CDR3 sequence is 15 residues long. Germline V gives CDR1 SGHTA, CDR2 FQGTGA. Here the CDR3 reads CASSLSGGGAETQYF. CDR3 bases: TGTGCCAGCAGCTTAAGTGGCGGGGGGGCAGAGACCCAGTACTTC.

V usage is TRBV7-9 and J usage is TRBJ2-5; 12 bases are shared with TRBD2. The J segment lost 7 bases and the V segment lost 4 bases, leaving 1 base of the junction unmatched. The CDR3 contains 13 residues. Germline loops: CDR1 SEHNR, CDR2 FQNEAQ (reference sequence). The CDR3 spells CASSSLAGGTQYF. The CDR3 DNA reads TGTGCCAGCAGCTCACTAGCGGGGGGGACCCAGTACTTC.

This chain uses TRBV5-1 with TRBJ1-1, with 12 nucleotides matching TRBD1. Germline V lookup: CDR1 SGHRS, CDR2 YFSETQ. The junction had 6 bases not matched to a gene; V was cut back by 4 bases and J by 11 bases. The CDR3 covers 13 residues. The DNA for the CDR3 is TGCGCCAGCAGCACCGGGACAGGGGGCACGGCTTTCTTT. This gives the protein CASSTGTGGTAFF.

This clone was counted a few times. The rearrangement joins TRBV10-1 to TRBJ2-2, with a possible D match to TRBD2 (6 bases). V lost 8 bases and J lost 6, with 7 bases in between. The CDR3 is made up of 11 amino acids. Germline lookup yields CDR1 WNHNN and CDR2 SYGVQD (reference sequence). CDR3: CASRDSGELFF. In DNA, the CDR3 is TGCGCCAGCCGGGACTCCGGGGAGCTGTTTTTT.

Only a few counts were recorded for this clone. J is TRBJ2-3 and V is TRBV15; 15 bases map to TRBD2. Germline V CDR1 and CDR2: LNHNV, YYDKDF (reference sequence). V shed 0 bases and J 4 bases; nucleotides not matched to a gene: 5. CDR3 length: 18 amino acids. This CDR3 reads CATSRDRGLAGGSDTQYF. In DNA, the CDR3 is TGTGCCACCAGCAGAGATAGGGGACTAGCGGGGGGCTCAGATACGCAGTATTTT. Supplemented by reference TRBV15 and TRBJ2-3, the full variable domain reads DAMVIQNPRYQVTQFGKPVTLSCSQTLNHNVMYWYQQKSSQAPKLLFHYYDKDFNNEADTPDNFQSRRPNTSFCFLDIRSPGLGDTAMYLCATSRDRGLAGGSDTQYFGPGTRLTVL.

The chain joins TRBV6-1 to TRBJ2-3; a possible D gene is TRBD1 (6 bases). CDR1 and CDR2 from the germline V gene are MNHNS and SASEGT. V lost 3 bases and J lost 6, with 16 bases in between. This CDR3 region has 15 residues. In DNA, the CDR3 is TGTGCCAGCAGTGAGGGGGCCAGGGGAACGGATACGCAGTATTTT. This translates into CASSEGARGTDTQYF.

This clone has just a few counts. Here the CDR3 reads CASQAGGPGDTQYF. The CDR3, as DNA: TGCGCCAGCCAAGCGGGGGGGCCGGGGGATACGCAGTATTTT. This chain joins TRBV5-1 and TRBJ2-3; TRBD2 agrees at 10 bases. The CDR3 has 14 residues. Germline-derived CDR1 and CDR2 are SGHRS and YFSETQ. J lost 6 bases, V lost 7 bases, and 8 bases had no gene match.

The J gene is TRBJ2-3, the V gene TRBV5-5, with 11 bases fitting TRBD2. CDR3 length: 16 residues. Germline values: CDR1 SGHKS, CDR2 YYEKEE (reference sequence). After removal of 5 bases from V and 0 bases from J, the junction contained 5 bases not matched to a gene. CDR3 residues: CASSSRLAGSTDTQYF. The CDR3 DNA reads TGTGCCAGCAGTTCCCGACTAGCGGGGAGCACAGATACGCAGTATTTT.

The V call is TRBV4-3, the J call TRBJ2-7, with a tentative D call TRBD1 (6 bases). CDR1 is LGHNA and CDR2 is YSLEER in the germline V gene. The length of the CDR3 is 20 residues. The V end lost 4 bases, the J end lost 0 bases, and 28 bases lay between the germline ends. CDR3 bases: TGCGCCAGCAGCCTTGGTTTGCCAGGGGATTCAATCCCGAGCTCCTACGAGCAGTACTTC. Its translation is CASSLGLPGDSIPSSYEQYF.

V gene TRBV2 combines with J gene TRBJ1-4; the D is unclear. Trimming cost V 9 bases and J 7 bases, with 27 bases left between them. CDR3 length: 17 amino acids. The germline gives CDR1 SNHLY, CDR2 FYNNEI. The CDR3 is CARETGSVNKDSEKLFF. In DNA, the CDR3 is TGTGCCAGAGAGACCGGGTCGGTCAACAAGGATAGTGAAAAACTGTTTTTT.

This chain links TRBV18 with TRBJ2-7; D ambiguous. Germline V gene data show CDR1 as KGHSH and CDR2 as LQKENI. There are 12 residues in the CDR3. Trimming removed 2 bases from V and 3 bases from J, with 5 bases in between. CDR3 amino acids: CASSPYNYEQYF. CDR3 coding DNA: TGTGCCAGCTCACCATACAACTACGAGCAGTACTTC.

This chain links TRBV28 with TRBJ2-7; no clear D gene. The CDR3 loop spans 16 amino acids. The germline V and J ends were trimmed by 5 bases and 1 base, with 18 bases remaining between them. CDR1 and CDR2 from the germline V gene are MDHEN and SYDVKM. CDR3 sequence reads: CASSHPRGAISYEQYF. As DNA, the CDR3 is TGTGCCAGCAGTCACCCCCGCGGAGCCATTTCCTACGAGCAGTACTTC.

This clone has a handful of counts. The genes are TRBV27 and TRBJ1-1; the D gene is possibly TRBD1 (5 bases). The CDR3 has 15 amino acids. The V end was cut by 4 bases, the J end by 2 bases, with 14 bases between. The V gene's germline CDR1 is MNHEY and CDR2 SMNVEV (reference sequence). In DNA form, the CDR3 reads TGTGCCAGCAGTTCCGAGGCCAGGGTTAACACTGAAGCTTTCTTT. Amino acid sequence: CASSSEARVNTEAFF.

This clone was recorded once. The chain has TRBV4-1 and TRBJ2-7; D is uncertain. The CDR3 consists of 16 residues. V shed 4 bases and J shed 1 base, with 17 bases lying between them. Per the germline V gene, CDR1 is MGHRA and CDR2 is YSYEKL. CDR3 in amino acids: CASSLYAIRLSYEQYF. DNA for the CDR3: TGCGCCAGCAGCCTATACGCTATTCGACTGTCCTACGAGCAGTACTTC.

The V call is TRBV9, the J call TRBJ2-3; tentative D call: TRBD1 (6 bases). The CDR3 spans 17 residues. V lost 0 bases, J lost 2 bases, and 16 bases lay in between. Germline CDR1 is SGDLS and CDR2 is YYNGEE. Here the CDR3 reads CASSVEYEGVPTDTQYF. As DNA, the CDR3 is TGTGCCAGCAGCGTAGAGTACGAGGGGGTCCCCACAGATACGCAGTATTTT.